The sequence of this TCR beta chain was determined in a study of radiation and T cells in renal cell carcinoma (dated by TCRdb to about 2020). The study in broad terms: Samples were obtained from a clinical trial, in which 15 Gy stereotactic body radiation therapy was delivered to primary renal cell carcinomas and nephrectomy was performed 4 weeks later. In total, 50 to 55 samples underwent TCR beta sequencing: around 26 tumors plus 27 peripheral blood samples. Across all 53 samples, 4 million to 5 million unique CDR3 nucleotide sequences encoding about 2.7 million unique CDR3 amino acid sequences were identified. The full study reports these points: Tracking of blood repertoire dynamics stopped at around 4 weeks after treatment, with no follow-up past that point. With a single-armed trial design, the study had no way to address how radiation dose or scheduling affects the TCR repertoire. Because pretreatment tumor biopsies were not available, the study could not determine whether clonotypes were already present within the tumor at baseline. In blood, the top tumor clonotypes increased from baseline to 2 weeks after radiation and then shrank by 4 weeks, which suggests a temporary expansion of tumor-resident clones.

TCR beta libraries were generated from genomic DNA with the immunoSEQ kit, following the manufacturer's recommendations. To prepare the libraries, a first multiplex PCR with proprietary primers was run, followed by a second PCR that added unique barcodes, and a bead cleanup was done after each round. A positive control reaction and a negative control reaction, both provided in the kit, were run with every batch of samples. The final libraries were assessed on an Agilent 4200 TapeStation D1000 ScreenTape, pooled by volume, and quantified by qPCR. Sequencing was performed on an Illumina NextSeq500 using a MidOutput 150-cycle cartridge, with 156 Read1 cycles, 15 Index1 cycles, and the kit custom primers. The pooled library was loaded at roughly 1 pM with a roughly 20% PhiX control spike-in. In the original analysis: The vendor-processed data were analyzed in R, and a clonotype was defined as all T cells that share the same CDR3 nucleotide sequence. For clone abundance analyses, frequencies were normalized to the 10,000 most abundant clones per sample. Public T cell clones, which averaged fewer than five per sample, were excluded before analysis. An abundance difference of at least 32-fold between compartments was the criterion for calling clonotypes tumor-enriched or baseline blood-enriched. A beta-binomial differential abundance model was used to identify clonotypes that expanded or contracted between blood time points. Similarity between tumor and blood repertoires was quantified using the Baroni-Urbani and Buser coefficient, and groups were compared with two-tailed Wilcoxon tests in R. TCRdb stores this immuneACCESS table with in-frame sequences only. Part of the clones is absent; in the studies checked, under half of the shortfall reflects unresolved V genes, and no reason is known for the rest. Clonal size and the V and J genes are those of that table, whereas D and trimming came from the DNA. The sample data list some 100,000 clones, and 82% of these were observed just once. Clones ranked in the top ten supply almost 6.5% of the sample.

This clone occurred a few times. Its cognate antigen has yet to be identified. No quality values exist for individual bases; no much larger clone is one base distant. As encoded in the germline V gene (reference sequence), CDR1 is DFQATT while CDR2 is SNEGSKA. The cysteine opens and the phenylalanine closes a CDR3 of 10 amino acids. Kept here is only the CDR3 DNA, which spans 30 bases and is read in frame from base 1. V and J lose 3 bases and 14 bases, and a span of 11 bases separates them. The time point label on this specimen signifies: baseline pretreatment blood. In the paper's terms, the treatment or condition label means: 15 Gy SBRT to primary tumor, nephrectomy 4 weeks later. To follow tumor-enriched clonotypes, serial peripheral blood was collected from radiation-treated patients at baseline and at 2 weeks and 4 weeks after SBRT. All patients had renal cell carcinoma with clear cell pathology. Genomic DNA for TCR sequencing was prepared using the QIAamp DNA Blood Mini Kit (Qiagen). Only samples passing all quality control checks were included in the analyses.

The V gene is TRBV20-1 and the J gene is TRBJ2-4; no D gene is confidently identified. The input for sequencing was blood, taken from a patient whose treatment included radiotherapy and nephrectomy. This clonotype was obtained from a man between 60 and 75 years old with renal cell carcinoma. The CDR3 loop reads CSASKSGEYF. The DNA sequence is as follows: TGCAGTGCTAGTAAGTCTGGAGAGTACTTC.